Sequencing of this T cell receptor (beta chain) was carried out in a study of T cells in AML relapse after transplant (dated by TCRdb to the late 2010s). For the wider study: This retrospective study examined inhibitory receptor expression and TCR repertoires of bone marrow T cells in patients who received allogeneic HSCT for myeloid malignancy. Unsorted bone marrow TCR sequencing covered three healthy donors, three patients in long-term complete remission and three patients relapsing after HSCT. What the research found in general, with its limitations: TCR repertoire comparisons were based on very few samples, with only a few individuals included per group for unsorted bone marrow. Skewed bone marrow repertoires were observed in transplanted patients regardless of outcome, with the top 10 alpha clonotypes reaching 33% (remission) and about 40% (relapse) versus around 23% in healthy donors.

This clonotype is classified as medium-sized (0.01 to 0.1%). Its specific antigen is unknown. One base away there is no much larger clone; base qualities are not given. Library method: PCR. Instead of multiplex PCR, a modified RACE PCR protocol was used to amplify TCR alpha and beta chains from RNA. The libraries were sequenced on an Illumina MiSeq, and sample-specific barcode combinations were used to demultiplex the raw reads. The study's processing was this. TCR clonotypes were identified from the sequencing reads using MiXCR software. TCRdb took the public reads, trimmed them with fastp at Q25, ran MiXCR for clone calling and kept in-frame beta chains. All rows with the same CDR3 protein become a single entry with the most common DNA and genes. The authors' filters were not applied to this entry. Within this sample are under 1,200 distinct CDR3 sequences, with roughly 20% of them counted one time only. The ten largest clones take up roughly 6.5% of the sample.

For comparisons with patients, the control group was bone marrow taken from healthy donors. Trimming removed 5 bases from V and 0 bases from J; the gene matches leave 5 bases unexplained. Its CDR3 holds 14 amino acids, cysteine through phenylalanine. The retained sequence is limited to the CDR3, 42 bases, with the frame set at the first base. The germline V gene specifies SGHRS as CDR1 and YFSETQ as CDR2. The origin of this receptor is a human donor in good health. The chain was built from TRBV5-1 and TRBJ2-7, with 7 bases aligning to TRBD1. Sequencing input: bone marrow. CDR3 protein: CASRLTGSSYEQYF. The DNA is TGCGCCAGCAGGCTGACAGGGAGCTCCTACGAGCAGTACTTC. Beyond the CDR3, the reference TRBV5-1 and TRBJ2-7 genes provide the residues; the full variable domain reads: KAGVTQTPRYLIKTRGQQVTLSCSPISGHRSVSWYQQTPGQGLQFLFEYFSETQRNKGNFPGRFSGRQFSNSRSEMNVSTLELGDSALYLCASRLTGSSYEQYFGPGTRLTVT.